This T cell receptor (beta chain) is from a study of cytomegalovirus exposure and HLA in healthy donors. General study results and limits: Reportedly, diagnosis of cytomegalovirus status by the classifier showed high specificity and sensitivity. One later analysis, an examination of the 120 or so validation repertoires, found that first-cohort TCR clusters tended to co-occur in them. The listing of about 150 TCR beta chains classed them as cytomegalovirus-associated.

Trimming pared 1 base from V and 4 bases from J, leaving 16 bases between. The CDR3 has 16 residues. Germline CDR1 reads SEHNR; CDR2 reads FQNEAQ (reference sequence). A note on this clone: No antigen is known for it.

Donors were drawn from the 120-subject validation cohort, separate from the 666-subject first cohort. Produced via immunoSEQ multiplex PCR; TCRdb's table is partial and in-frame only. This sample carries 150,000 to 200,000 clones, more than 65% of them seen once, and the ten largest clones take roughly 13%. Sequencing input: PBMCs. V is TRBV7-9 and J is TRBJ1-2; D is possibly TRBD1 (5 bases). This clonotype was sampled from a woman aged 25-40 years in good health and CMV-seropositive. CDR3 sequence: CASSLEASREGYGYTF. CDR3 sequence (DNA): TGTGCCAGCAGCTTAGAAGCCAGCAGGGAGGGCTATGGCTACACCTTC.